Below, 2 T cell receptor beta chains from the same sample are listed, as sequenced in a study of graft-versus-host responses after intestinal transplantation. Some clones are missing from TCRdb's copy, which holds only in-frame ones; the method was immunoSEQ multiplex PCR. The data show approximately 79,000 clones, with roughly 80% seen just once and 0.8% to 0.9% held by the top ten. These receptors lack a known antigen. This sample comprised unstimulated CD4+ T cells sorted from spleen or lymph node cells, obtained before intestinal transplant. These receptors originate from a human donor who received an intestinal transplant.

Details on this clone: Other nucleotide sequences from this sample produce the same CDR3. The chain combines TRBV4-1 with TRBJ2-5; unclear D gene. The CDR3 is 12 amino acids. The germline V gene has CDR1 MGHRA and CDR2 YSYEKL. V lost 0 bases to trimming and J lost 5 bases, with 4 bases between them. The CDR3 sequence is CASSQERETQYF. The DNA of the CDR3 is TGCGCCAGCAGCCAAGAGAGGGAGACCCAGTACTTC.

This clone was counted once. V gene TRBV28 combines with J gene TRBJ1-1; 9 nucleotides align to TRBD1. Germline values: CDR1 MDHEN, CDR2 SYDVKM. The CDR3 is 14 amino acids. Trimming cost V 8 bases and J 11 bases; bases outside gene matches: 15. The CDR3 DNA reads as TGTGCCAGCGGCACCCCCCGCGGACAGGGGAAGGCTTTCTTT. It yields the protein CASGTPRGQGKAFF.